This is a list of T cell receptor beta chains from one sample in a study of shared clonotypes between healthy human individuals. The repertoire was sequenced with immunoSEQ multiplex PCR; TCRdb's copy has only in-frame clones and lacks some. The repertoire holds some 650,000 clones, with approximately 97% as singletons. The sample was naive CD4+ T cells sorted from blood. The origin of the receptors is a woman aged 25 to 45 in good health. CDR3s leave out the opening cysteine and the closing phenylalanine or tryptophan. A D gene is named only where the DNA matches it firmly.

CDR3aa: ASSPGGGLGTDTRY
d_gene: .
v_gene: TRBV28
len: 14

CDR3aa: ASSKVGGFYGYT
d_gene: .
v_gene: TRBV21-1
len: 12

CDR3aa: ASSLFGTALGANVLT
d_gene: .
v_gene: TRBV11-2
len: 15

CDR3aa: ASRSRSSVVNEQY
d_gene: .
v_gene: TRBV27
len: 13

CDR3aa: ASRGTGSYNEQF
d_gene: TRBD1
v_gene: TRBV6-1
len: 12

CDR3aa: ASSDRGLGNQPQH
d_gene: TRBD1
v_gene: TRBV6-1
len: 13

CDR3aa: ASSPSGGNQPQH
d_gene: .
v_gene: TRBV7-9
len: 12

CDR3aa: ASILRDSTYEQY
d_gene: .
v_gene: TRBV6-5
len: 12

CDR3aa: ASSSRGGSGQETQY
d_gene: TRBD2
v_gene: TRBV5-6
len: 14

CDR3aa: ASKIGSSGRTDTQY
d_gene: TRBD2
v_gene: TRBV5-1
len: 14

CDR3aa: ASLFRAQSSYEQY
d_gene: .
v_gene: TRBV11-2
len: 13

CDR3aa: ASSAKYQETQY
d_gene: .
v_gene: TRBV9
len: 11

CDR3aa: ASSLEGQGSLYEQY
d_gene: TRBD1
v_gene: TRBV11-2
len: 14

CDR3aa: ASSIRGSQPQH
d_gene: .
v_gene: TRBV19
len: 11

CDR3aa: AWAMGTSGRASYNEQF
d_gene: TRBD2
v_gene: TRBV30
len: 16

CDR3aa: ASSSGTGGFQPQH
d_gene: TRBD1
v_gene: TRBV5-8
len: 13

CDR3aa: SVKTGTGTYEQY
d_gene: .
v_gene: TRBV29-1
len: 12

CDR3aa: ASSRRTAVARETQY
d_gene: .
v_gene: TRBV14
len: 14

CDR3aa: ASSRGTSGYEQY
d_gene: TRBD2
v_gene: TRBV11-2
len: 12

CDR3aa: ASSPALVGGNTGELF
d_gene: .
v_gene: TRBV28
len: 15

CDR3aa: ASSLEGVANTEAF
d_gene: .
v_gene: TRBV28
len: 13

CDR3aa: ATVLGIDNQPQH
d_gene: .
v_gene: TRBV5-1
len: 12

CDR3aa: ASSFGALEYEQY
d_gene: .
v_gene: TRBV28
len: 12

CDR3aa: ASSSGGGVSNEQF
d_gene: .
v_gene: TRBV7-8
len: 13

CDR3aa: ASRLRTSGSTDTQY
d_gene: TRBD2
v_gene: TRBV6-6
len: 14

CDR3aa: ASSLHYEQY
d_gene: .
v_gene: TRBV13
len: 9

CDR3aa: ASSLAQGTSHEQY
d_gene: .
v_gene: TRBV7-8
len: 13

CDR3aa: ATSRDQGSEQY
d_gene: .
v_gene: TRBV15
len: 11

CDR3aa: ASSLARGLSGYT
d_gene: .
v_gene: TRBV5-8
len: 12

CDR3aa: ASSQNGLAPYNEQF
d_gene: TRBD2
v_gene: TRBV4-2
len: 14

CDR3aa: ASSDTRLPEQLF
d_gene: .
v_gene: TRBV2
len: 12